The rows below give T cell receptor beta chains drawn from one sample of a study of metastatic and nonmetastatic thyroid tumors. TCRdb re-called clones from the PCR reads using MiXCR. This table holds 100,000 or so clones, under 15% found once. The specimen was blood. These receptors were taken from a female donor with papillary thyroid cancer or a benign thyroid nodule (not recorded which). Some clones in this sample may be carry-over from other donors' samples. The CDR3 runs from the conserved cysteine through the conserved F or W. Fields, in order: V gene, J gene, D gene, clone size, CDR3 DNA, CDR3 protein. D genes are given only for firm matches. Rows give clone size only sometimes, using once, few, many, or a class for an expanded clone.

TRBV11-1,TRBJ1-5,NA,many,TGTGCCAGCAGCTTAGTTCTGGGGCCGCTCTCAAATAGCAATCAGCCCCAGCATTTT,CASSLVLGPLSNSNQPQHF
TRBV12-3/TRBV12-4,TRBJ1-5,TRBD1,many,TGTGCCAGCAGTTCCCTTGCGGGACAGGGCGTAAATCAGCCCCAGCATTTT,CASSSLAGQGVNQPQHF
TRBV2,TRBJ2-7,TRBD1,few,TGTGCCAGCAAGGGGGTGGACAGGGCTACCTACGAGCAGTACTTC,CASKGVDRATYEQYF
TRBV2,TRBJ1-1,NA,many,TGTGCCAGCAAAACGGACTTGGGCACTGAAGCTTTCTTT,CASKTDLGTEAFF
TRBV19,TRBJ1-1,NA,many,TGTGCCAGTAGTATCGGGGAACGGGCTTTCTTT,CASSIGERAFF
TRBV6-2/TRBV6-3,TRBJ2-5,NA,many,TGTGCCAGCAGCCGAACAAGACGAGAGACCCAGTACTTC,CASSRTRRETQYF
TRBV9,TRBJ2-7,NA,many,TGTGCCAGCAGCGTAGGTATACAAGGACCCCCATACGAGCAGTACTTC,CASSVGIQGPPYEQYF
TRBV12-3/TRBV12-4,TRBJ2-5,NA,many,TGTGCCAGCAGTTTATCAGGCAGCCAAGAGACCCAGTACTTC,CASSLSGSQETQYF
TRBV10-1,TRBJ2-7,NA,many,TGCGCCAGCAGTGAGTCGGTTGGGGCCTACGAGCAGTACTTC,CASSESVGAYEQYF
TRBV10-3,TRBJ1-6,TRBD1,many,TGTGCCATCAGTGATAACAGGGGAAGGTCCTATAATTCACCCCTCCACTTT,CAISDNRGRSYNSPLHF
TRBV6-2/TRBV6-3,TRBJ2-3,NA,NA,TGTGCCAGCAGCTCACCTTGGGGGCCTGAGACAGATACGCAGTATTTT,CASSSPWGPETDTQYF
TRBV13,TRBJ2-7,NA,NA,TGTGCCGGCAGCTTAGGGGCAGGGTTCGAGCAGTACTTC,CAGSLGAGFEQYF
TRBV3-1,TRBJ2-3,NA,NA,TGTGCCAGCACACCACATACTAGCACAGATACGCAGTATTTT,CASTPHTSTDTQYF
TRBV18,TRBJ2-2,NA,NA,TGTGCCAGCTCACCACCCTGGTCGACGGGCACGAACACCGGGGAGCTGTTTTTT,CASSPPWSTGTNTGELFF
TRBV2,TRBJ1-2,TRBD1,many,TGTGCCAGCAGTGAACTCACAGGGGATGTTTCTGGCTACACCTTC,CASSELTGDVSGYTF
TRBV27,TRBJ2-7,TRBD1,NA,TGTGCCAGCAGTGCCGACCGGGACAGGGTGAGGGAGCAGTACTTC,CASSADRDRVREQYF
TRBV10-1,TRBJ2-3,NA,many,TGCGCCAGCAGCGCCAGTAATACGCAGTATTTT,CASSASNTQYF
TRBV11-1,TRBJ2-2,NA,many,TGTGCCAGCAGCTCCCCCGGACTAGGGAAGGGGGCCGGGGAGCTGTTTTTT,CASSSPGLGKGAGELFF
TRBV28,TRBJ2-7,NA,NA,TGTGCCAGCAGCCTCGAGGGCGAGCAGTACTTC,CASSLEGEQYF
TRBV6-1,TRBJ2-2,NA,many,TGTGCCAGCAGTGAAACCGGGGAGCTGTTTTTT,CASSETGELFF
TRBV5-4,TRBJ1-3,NA,NA,TGTGCCAGCAGCTTCTCCCCAGCCTCTGGAAACACCATATATTTT,CASSFSPASGNTIYF
TRBV9,TRBJ1-3,TRBD1,NA,TGTGCCAGCATCGTAGGGGGCACTGGAAGCACCATATATTTT,CASIVGGTGSTIYF
TRBV5-4,TRBJ2-7,TRBD1,NA,TGTGCCAGCAGCTCCTGCCGAGGGTGGGCCTCGCCGACAGGGCCCTACGAGCAGTACTTC,CASSSCRGWASPTGPYEQYF
TRBV15,TRBJ2-1,NA,many,TGTGCCACCAGCCCCCGGGGCCATGCTGGGAATGAGCAGTTCTTC,CATSPRGHAGNEQFF
TRBV7-2,TRBJ2-7,NA,many,TGTGCCAGCAGCCCCTTCGACGGGCCCTACGAGCAGTACTTC,CASSPFDGPYEQYF
TRBV5-1,TRBJ2-7,TRBD2,many,TGCGCCAGCAGCGCGACTAGCGGTACCTACGAGCAGTACTTC,CASSATSGTYEQYF
TRBV20-1,TRBJ2-7,TRBD1,many,TGCAGTGCTAGCAGGGACAGGGTAAGGGAGCAGTACTTC,CSASRDRVREQYF
TRBV18,TRBJ2-1,NA,many,TGTGCCAGCTCAGGGGACTACAATGAGCAGTTCTTC,CASSGDYNEQFF
TRBV6-1,TRBJ1-2,NA,few,TGTGCCATCAGCTCCCGACAGTCCGGGGGTTACACCTTC,CAISSRQSGGYTF
TRBV20-1,TRBJ2-7,NA,many,TGCAGTGCAATGGGGCAGAACTCCCCCTACGAGCAGTACTTC,CSAMGQNSPYEQYF
TRBV3-1,TRBJ2-6,NA,many,TGTGCCAGCAGCCAAGAAACCCGTTCTGGGGCCAACGTCCTGACTTTC,CASSQETRSGANVLTF
TRBV6-5,TRBJ1-5,NA,many,TGTGCCAGCAGTTACCAGAGGGGCAATCAGCCCCAGCATTTT,CASSYQRGNQPQHF
TRBV6-1,TRBJ2-3,NA,many,TGTGCCATTAAGCCGGGACGGGGACTTACAGATACGCAGTATTTT,CAIKPGRGLTDTQYF
TRBV18,TRBJ2-1,NA,NA,TGTGCCAGCTCTTTTACTAGCGGAGGGGGCACGAATGAGCAGTTCTTC,CASSFTSGGGTNEQFF
TRBV6-6,TRBJ1-2,NA,many,TGTGCCAGCAGTTACTCGTACCGGGACGGCTATGGCTACACCTTC,CASSYSYRDGYGYTF
TRBV15,TRBJ2-1,TRBD1,many,TGTGCCATCAGGGACAGGGAACTCGATGAGCAGTCCTTC,CAIRDRELDEQSF
TRBV28,TRBJ1-6,TRBD1,many,TGTGCCAGCAGTGACCCAGGGACAGGGCGTTCACCCCTCCACTTT,CASSDPGTGRSPLHF
TRBV20-1,TRBJ1-4,NA,few,TGCAGTGCTAGATACCCCGGGACGTCCGAAAAACTGTTTTTT,CSARYPGTSEKLFF
TRBV6-5,TRBJ1-5,NA,NA,TGTGCCGGCAGTTACATCGTAAATCAGCCCCAGCATTTT,CAGSYIVNQPQHF
TRBV15,TRBJ2-7,NA,few,TGTGCCACCATCAGAGATTTGGTGGGAACGGTTGAGCAGTACTTC,CATIRDLVGTVEQYF
TRBV6-1,TRBJ2-7,NA,few,TGTGCCATCAGCTCGACAGGTAGCTCCTACGAGCAGTACTTC,CAISSTGSSYEQYF
TRBV10-3,TRBJ1-1,NA,many,TGTGCCATCAGAGCGACTGGGGGCGCGGCTGAAGCTTTCTTT,CAIRATGGAAEAFF
TRBV7-2,TRBJ1-5,TRBD1,many,TGTGCCAGCAGCTTAGTAGGGGGCACAACGGGGCCCCAGCATTTT,CASSLVGGTTGPQHF
TRBV7-8,TRBJ2-5,NA,many,TGTGCCAGCAGCTTAGCTCCCGGGGAAGAGACCCAGTACTTC,CASSLAPGEETQYF
TRBV20-1,TRBJ1-3,TRBD1,NA,TGCAGTGCTAGGGTGACAGGGCCCTCTGGAAACACCATATATTTT,CSARVTGPSGNTIYF
TRBV4-2,TRBJ2-3,NA,NA,TGTGCCAGCAGCCAAGATCGAGGTGGAGGGTACGGATATACGCAGTATTTT,CASSQDRGGGYGYTQYF
TRBV5-5,TRBJ1-3,NA,many,TGTGCCAGCAGCTTGGGCAGGAACCTAGGAAACACCATATATTTT,CASSLGRNLGNTIYF
TRBV2,TRBJ1-4,NA,many,TGTGCCAGCAGTGCCCGAGCGGGGTTGTCAGGAAAACTGTTTTTT,CASSARAGLSGKLFF
TRBV10-2,TRBJ1-5,NA,NA,TGCGCCAGCAGTGAGTCGGATTTGGGTACGGATCAGCCCCAGCATTTT,CASSESDLGTDQPQHF
TRBV11-2,TRBJ2-2,NA,many,TGTGCCAGCAGCTTAAGTCAGGATCCGAACACCGGGGAGCTGTTTTTT,CASSLSQDPNTGELFF
TRBV6-1,TRBJ1-5,TRBD1,many,TGTGCCAGCAGTCCCGGGACAGGGGCCATCAATCAGCCCCAGCATTTT,CASSPGTGAINQPQHF
TRBV4-2,TRBJ2-3,TRBD2,few,TGTGCCAGCAGCCAAGATTTAGCGGGGGGCACAGATACGCAGTATTTT,CASSQDLAGGTDTQYF
TRBV11-2,TRBJ1-6,NA,NA,TGTGCCAGCAGCTTAGTCGGCCGGGCGGATTCACCCGTCCACTTT,CASSLVGRADSPVHF
TRBV18,TRBJ2-5,NA,many,TGTGCCAGCTCCACAGGGTTGCAAGAGACCCAGTACTTC,CASSTGLQETQYF
TRBV6-1,TRBJ2-1,NA,many,TGTGCCAGCCTTTTGGGCTCCTACTCCTACAATGAGCAGTTCTTC,CASLLGSYSYNEQFF
TRBV5-1,TRBJ1-1,NA,many,TGCGCCAGCAGCCCCATAATCGGGGCAGGAGGTAGGAACACTGAAGCTTTCTTT,CASSPIIGAGGRNTEAFF
TRBV7-2,TRBJ2-7,TRBD2,NA,TGTGCCAGCAGCCCTAGTCGTGCGGGACTAGCCGAGCAGTACTTC,CASSPSRAGLAEQYF
TRBV11-2,TRBJ1-1,NA,NA,TGTGCCAGCAGCTCCCGGGCTGGAGGTGCTGAAGCTTTCTTT,CASSSRAGGAEAFF
TRBV7-3,TRBJ2-2,NA,many,TGTGCCAGCAGCTTAGAAGGAGGGGAGCTGTTTTTT,CASSLEGGELFF
TRBV20-1,TRBJ2-3,NA,many,TGCAGTGCTCCCGCCCAGCCGAGCACAGATACGCAGTATTTT,CSAPAQPSTDTQYF